The rows below give T cell receptor beta chains drawn from one sample of a study of blood T cell repertoires in COVID-19. Repertoires were generated with immunoSEQ multiplex PCR, while TCRdb's copy carries only in-frame clones and drops some. The profile covers approximately 260,000 clones, with 80% to 90% appearing a single time and roughly 10% taken by the ten largest. Sequenced input: peripheral blood. The receptor source for this set is a woman aged 70 to 79 with COVID-19, enrolled during active disease. CDR3s include the opening cysteine and the closing phenylalanine or tryptophan. A D gene is named only where the DNA matches it firmly. For some rows the clone size is stated as once, few or many, or as a class when expanded; others skip it.

v_call	d_call	j_call	clone_size	cdr3_nt	cdr3_aa
TRBV11-3	-	TRBJ1-1	-	TGTGCCAGCAGCTTTGGCAGGGGAAGCACTGAAGCTTTCTTT	CASSFGRGSTEAFF
TRBV7-2	TRBD2	TRBJ2-1	-	TGTGCCAGCACCTTGGGTAGCGGGAGAGACAATGAGCAGTTCTTC	CASTLGSGRDNEQFF
TRBV7-3	TRBD1	TRBJ1-5	-	TGTGCCAGCAGCCAAGACAGGGCTCAGCCCCAGCATTTT	CASSQDRAQPQHF
TRBV5-1	-	TRBJ1-1	-	TGCGCCAGCAGCAGGGAGGGGGGCGTTAACACTGAAGCTTTCTTT	CASSREGGVNTEAFF
TRBV5-1	TRBD1	TRBJ2-5	-	TGCGCCAGCAGCCTATCGACAGGGTTGGAGACCCAGTACTTC	CASSLSTGLETQYF
TRBV30	-	TRBJ1-5	-	TGTGCCTGGAGTGACGGGCAGGGGCATCAGCCCCAGCATTTT	CAWSDGQGHQPQHF
TRBV29-1	-	TRBJ2-3	-	TGCAGCGTACTCGGCGGGAGCACAGATACGCAGTATTTT	CSVLGGSTDTQYF
TRBV11-3	TRBD1	TRBJ1-6	-	TGTGCCAGCAGCAAGGGGACAGCTTCTAATTCACCCCTCCACTTT	CASSKGTASNSPLHF
TRBV11-2	-	TRBJ2-5	few	TGTGCCAGCAGCTTCTCAGGGGAAGAGACCCAGTACTTC	CASSFSGEETQYF
TRBV3-1/TRBV3-2	TRBD2	TRBJ2-7	-	TGTGCCAGCAGCCAGGTTAGCGGGTCTTCCGGCGAGCAGTACTTC	CASSQVSGSSGEQYF
TRBV4-3	-	TRBJ1-2	-	TGCGCCAGCAGCCAGCGGACAGACATTAACTATGGCTACACCTTC	CASSQRTDINYGYTF
TRBV6-2/TRBV6-3	-	TRBJ2-7	-	TGTGCCAGCAGCCCTACCACACTGACGGGAACCTACGAGCAGTACTTC	CASSPTTLTGTYEQYF
TRBV28	TRBD2	TRBJ2-7	-	TGTGCCAGCAGCCGACTAGCGGGAGACGCGTACGAGCAGTACTTC	CASSRLAGDAYEQYF
TRBV5-1	TRBD2	TRBJ2-7	-	TGCGCCAGCAGCTTTAAAGGGGGACTAGACTCCTACGAGCAGTACTTC	CASSFKGGLDSYEQYF
TRBV7-9	TRBD1	TRBJ1-3	-	TGTGCCAGCAGCAATGACAGGGAAGGGGGAAACACCATATATTTT	CASSNDREGGNTIYF